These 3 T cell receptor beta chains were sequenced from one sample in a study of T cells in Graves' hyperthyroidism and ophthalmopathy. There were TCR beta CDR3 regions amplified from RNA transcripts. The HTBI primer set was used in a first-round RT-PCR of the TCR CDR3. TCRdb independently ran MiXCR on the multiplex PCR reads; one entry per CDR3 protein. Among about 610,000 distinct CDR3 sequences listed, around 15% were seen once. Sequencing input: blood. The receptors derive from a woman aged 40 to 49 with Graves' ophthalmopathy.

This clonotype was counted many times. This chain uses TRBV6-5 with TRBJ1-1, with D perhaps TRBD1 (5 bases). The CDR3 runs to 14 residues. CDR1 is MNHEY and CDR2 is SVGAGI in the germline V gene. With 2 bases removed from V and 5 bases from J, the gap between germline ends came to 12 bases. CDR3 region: CASSYLGAQTEAFF. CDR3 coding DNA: TGTGCCAGCAGTTACCTTGGGGCGCAGACTGAAGCTTTCTTT.

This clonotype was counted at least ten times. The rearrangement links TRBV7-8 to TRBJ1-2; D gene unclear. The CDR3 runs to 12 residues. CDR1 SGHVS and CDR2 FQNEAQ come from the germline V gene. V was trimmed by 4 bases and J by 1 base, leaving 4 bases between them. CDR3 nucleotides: TGTGCCAGCAGCTCGGATAACTATGGCTACACCTTC. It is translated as CASSSDNYGYTF.

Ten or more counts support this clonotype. Written as DNA, the CDR3 is TGTGCCAGCAACAGGGAACAGACCCAGTACTTC. Protein sequence: CASNREQTQYF. V is TRBV2 and J is TRBJ2-5, with D perhaps TRBD1 (6 bases). This CDR3 is built from 11 residues. V was shortened by 7 bases and J by 6 bases, with 9 bases between the two germline ends. Germline V lookup: CDR1 SNHLY, CDR2 FYNNEI.